This entry describes one T cell receptor (beta chain). These data belong to a study of blood T cells in healthy people across ages. The V end lost 3 bases, the J end lost 1 base, and 7 bases lay between the germline ends. This CDR3 has 14 residues. The authors ran a second PCR of about 6 to 12 cycles using a sample-barcoded 5' primer and a J-beta primer mix. A single record per CDR3 protein comes from TCRdb applying MiXCR to the 5' RACE reads. The profile covers under 1,000,000 distinct CDR3 sequences, with around 34% appearing a single time and 10% to 15% taken by the ten largest. Sequenced sample: blood. The V and J genes are TRBV12-3 or TRBV12-4 and TRBJ1-3; unclear D gene. This TCR was recovered from a man aged 18-30 years in good health. CDR3 sequence reads: CASSLWGSGNTIYF. The CDR3 nucleotides read TGTGCCAGCAGTTTGTGGGGATCTGGAAACACCATATATTTT.